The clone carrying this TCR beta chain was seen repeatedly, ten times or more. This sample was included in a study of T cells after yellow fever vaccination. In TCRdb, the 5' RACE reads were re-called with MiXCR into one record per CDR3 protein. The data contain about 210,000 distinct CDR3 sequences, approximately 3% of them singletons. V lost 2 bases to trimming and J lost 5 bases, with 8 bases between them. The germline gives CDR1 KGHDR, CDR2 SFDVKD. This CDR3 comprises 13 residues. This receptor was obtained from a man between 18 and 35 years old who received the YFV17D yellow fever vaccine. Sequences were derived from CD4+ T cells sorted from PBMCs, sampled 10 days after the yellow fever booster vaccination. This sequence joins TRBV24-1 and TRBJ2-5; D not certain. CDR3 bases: TGTGCCACCAGTGATTCCCGGCGCGAGACCCAGTACTTC. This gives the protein CATSDSRRETQYF.